This T cell receptor (beta chain) comes out of a study of cytomegalovirus exposure and HLA in healthy donors. Findings and limits, study-wide: Segments of the TCR beta V type were, in most cases, productive about 90% or about 30% of the time in an earlier analysis. Judged likely to be a sequencing artifact was a cluster of highly shared sequence variants. It was reported that the classifier diagnosed cytomegalovirus status with high specificity and sensitivity in both the original and validation cohorts.

Healthy individuals who donated bone marrow served as the donors. Researchers ran the PCR with 60 Vbeta and 13 Jbeta primers. Measured with immunoSEQ multiplex PCR; TCRdb has only the in-frame clones, and not every one. The sample has 150,000 to 200,000 clones, about 86% seen once. With V trimmed by 4 bases and J by 1 base, 8 bases remained unmatched. Germline CDR1 is MNHEY and CDR2 is SMNVEV (reference sequence). This CDR3 comprises 16 residues. To note about this clone: Its antigen is as yet unknown.

The sample taken for sequencing was PBMCs. The TCR comes from a woman younger than 45 in good health and CMV-seronegative. This chain connects TRBV27 to TRBJ2-3; 7 positions match TRBD1. CDR3 residues: CASSSGQTPRTDTQYF. The CDR3 coding sequence is TGTGCCAGCAGTTCGGGACAGACACCGCGCACAGATACGCAGTATTTT.